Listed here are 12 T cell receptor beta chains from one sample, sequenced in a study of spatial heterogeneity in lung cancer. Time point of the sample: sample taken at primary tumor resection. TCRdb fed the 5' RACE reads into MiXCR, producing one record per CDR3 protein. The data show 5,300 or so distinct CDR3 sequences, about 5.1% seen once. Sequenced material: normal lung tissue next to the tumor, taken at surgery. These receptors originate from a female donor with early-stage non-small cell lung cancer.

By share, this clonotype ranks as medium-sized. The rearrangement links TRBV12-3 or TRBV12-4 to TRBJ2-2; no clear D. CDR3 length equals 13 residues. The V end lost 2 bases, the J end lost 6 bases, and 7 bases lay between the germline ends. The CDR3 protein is CASSLWGSGELFF. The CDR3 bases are TGTGCCAGCAGTTTATGGGGATCCGGGGAGCTGTTTTTT.

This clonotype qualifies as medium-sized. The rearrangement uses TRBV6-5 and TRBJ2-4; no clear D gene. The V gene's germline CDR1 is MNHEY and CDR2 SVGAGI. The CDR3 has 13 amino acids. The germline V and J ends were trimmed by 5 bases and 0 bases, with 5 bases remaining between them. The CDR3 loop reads CASSPPAKNIQYF. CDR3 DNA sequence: TGTGCCAGCAGTCCACCAGCCAAAAACATTCAGTACTTC.

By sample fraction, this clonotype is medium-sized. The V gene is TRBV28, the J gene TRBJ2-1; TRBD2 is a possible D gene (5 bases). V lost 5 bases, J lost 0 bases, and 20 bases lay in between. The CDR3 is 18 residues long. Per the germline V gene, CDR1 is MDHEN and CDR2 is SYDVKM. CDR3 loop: CASSLYLTEDSSYNEQFF. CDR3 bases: TGTGCCAGCAGTCTATATTTGACGGAGGATAGCTCCTACAATGAGCAGTTCTTC. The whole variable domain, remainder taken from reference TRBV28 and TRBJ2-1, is DVKVTQSSRYLVKRTGEKVFLECVQDMDHENMFWYRQDPGLGLRLIYFSYDVKMKEKGDIPEGYSVSREKKERFSLILESASTNQTSMYLCASSLYLTEDSSYNEQFFGPGTRLTVL.

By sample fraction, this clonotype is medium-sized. In DNA, the CDR3 is TGTGCCAGCTCACCCCGGGACAGGGTTCAGGAGACCCAGTACTTC. It specifies CASSPRDRVQETQYF. The chain is built from TRBV18 and TRBJ2-5; 9 bases map to TRBD1. Germline V gives CDR1 KGHSH, CDR2 LQKENI. The V segment lost 3 bases and the J segment 5 bases; nucleotides outside the gene matches: 7. The CDR3 spans 15 residues.

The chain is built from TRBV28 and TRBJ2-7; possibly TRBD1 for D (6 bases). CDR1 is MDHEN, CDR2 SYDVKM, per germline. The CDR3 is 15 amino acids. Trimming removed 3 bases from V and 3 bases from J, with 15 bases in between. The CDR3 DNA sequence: TGTGCCAGCAGTTTGTTTGGGGGCCCCGACTACGAGCAGTACTTC. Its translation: CASSLFGGPDYEQYF.

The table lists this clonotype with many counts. CDR3 amino acids: CASSWDSGSDEQFF. The CDR3 DNA follows: TGTGCCAGCAGTTGGGACAGTGGCAGCGATGAGCAGTTCTTC. The chain uses TRBV2 and TRBJ2-1; the match to TRBD1 covers 7 bases. Looked up from germline, CDR1 is SNHLY and CDR2 is FYNNEI. Losses at the gene ends were 5 bases for V and 8 bases for J; bases not matched to a gene: 9. The CDR3 runs 14 residues. Together with reference TRBV2 and TRBJ2-1, the CDR3 gives the full variable domain: EPEVTQTPSHQVTQMGQEVILRCVPISNHLYFYWYRQILGQKVEFLVSFYNNEISEKSEIFDDQFSVERPDGSNFTLKIRSTKLEDSAMYFCASSWDSGSDEQFFGPGTRLTVL.

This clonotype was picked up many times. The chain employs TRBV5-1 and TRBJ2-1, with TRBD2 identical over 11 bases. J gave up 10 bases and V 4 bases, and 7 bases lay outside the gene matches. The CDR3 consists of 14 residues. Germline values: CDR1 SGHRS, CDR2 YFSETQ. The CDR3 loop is CASSPTSGSWEQFF. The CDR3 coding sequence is TGCGCCAGCAGCCCCACTAGCGGGAGCTGGGAGCAGTTCTTC.

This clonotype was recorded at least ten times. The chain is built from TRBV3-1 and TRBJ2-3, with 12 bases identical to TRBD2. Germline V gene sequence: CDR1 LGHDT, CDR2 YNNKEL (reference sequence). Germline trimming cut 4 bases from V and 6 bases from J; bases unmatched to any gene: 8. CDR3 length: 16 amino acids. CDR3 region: CASSRRLAGAGDTQYF. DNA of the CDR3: TGTGCCAGCAGCCGCCGACTAGCGGGAGCCGGCGATACGCAGTATTTT.

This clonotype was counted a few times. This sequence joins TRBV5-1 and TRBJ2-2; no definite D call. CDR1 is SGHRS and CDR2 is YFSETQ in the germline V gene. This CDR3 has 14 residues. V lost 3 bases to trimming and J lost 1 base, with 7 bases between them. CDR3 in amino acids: CASSWGMNTGELFF. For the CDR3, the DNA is TGCGCCAGCAGCTGGGGAATGAACACCGGGGAGCTGTTTTTT.

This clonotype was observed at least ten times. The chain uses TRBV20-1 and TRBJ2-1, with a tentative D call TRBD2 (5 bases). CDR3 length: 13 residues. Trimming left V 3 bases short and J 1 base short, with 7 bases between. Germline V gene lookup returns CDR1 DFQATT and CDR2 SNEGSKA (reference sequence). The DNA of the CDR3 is TGCAGTGCTAGGCGGGCTTCCTACAATGAGCAGTTCTTC. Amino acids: CSARRASYNEQFF.

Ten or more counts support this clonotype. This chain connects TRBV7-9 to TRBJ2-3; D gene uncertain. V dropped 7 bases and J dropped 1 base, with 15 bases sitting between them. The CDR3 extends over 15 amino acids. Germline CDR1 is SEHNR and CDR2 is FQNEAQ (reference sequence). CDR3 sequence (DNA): TGTGCCAGCACCAGCTTTCGGTTAGGCACAGATACGCAGTATTTT. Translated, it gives CASTSFRLGTDTQYF.

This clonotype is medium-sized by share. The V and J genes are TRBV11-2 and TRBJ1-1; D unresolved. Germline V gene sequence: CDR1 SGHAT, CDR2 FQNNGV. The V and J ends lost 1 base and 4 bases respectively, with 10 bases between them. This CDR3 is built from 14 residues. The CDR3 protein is CASSLVGRGTEAFF. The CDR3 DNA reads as TGTGCCAGCAGCTTAGTGGGCAGAGGCACTGAAGCTTTCTTT.